This T cell receptor beta chain is from a study of cytomegalovirus exposure and HLA in healthy donors. Healthy bone marrow donors made up the donor group. PCR was performed using 60 Vbeta and 13 Jbeta primers. Using immunoSEQ multiplex PCR, the repertoire was profiled, and TCRdb retains in-frame clones only, with some absent. The table has about 160,000 clones, about four fifths seen once. Specimen: PBMCs. This clonotype was obtained from a male donor in good health and CMV-seropositive.

In DNA form, the CDR3 reads TGTGCCAGCAGCCGCACAAGCTCCTACGAGCAGTACTTC. Translated: CASSRTSSYEQYF. This chain links TRBV6-1 with TRBJ2-7; no clear D. CDR1 and CDR2 from the germline V gene are MNHNS and SASEGT. V lost 6 bases, J lost 0 bases, and 9 bases lay in between. This CDR3 comprises 13 residues.